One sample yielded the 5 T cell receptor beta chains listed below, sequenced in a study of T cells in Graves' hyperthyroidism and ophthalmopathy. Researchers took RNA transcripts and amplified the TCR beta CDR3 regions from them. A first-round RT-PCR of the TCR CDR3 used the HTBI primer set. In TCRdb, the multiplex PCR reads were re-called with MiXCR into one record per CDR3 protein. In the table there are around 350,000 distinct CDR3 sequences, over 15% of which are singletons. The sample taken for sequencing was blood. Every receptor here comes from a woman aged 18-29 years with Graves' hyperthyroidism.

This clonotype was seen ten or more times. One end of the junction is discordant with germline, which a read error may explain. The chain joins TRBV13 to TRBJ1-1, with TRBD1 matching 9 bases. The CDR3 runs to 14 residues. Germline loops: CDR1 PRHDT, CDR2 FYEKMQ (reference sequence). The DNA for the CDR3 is TGTGCCAGCAGCTCACAGGGGGCGGACACTGAAGCTCTCTTT. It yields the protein CASSSQGADTEALF.

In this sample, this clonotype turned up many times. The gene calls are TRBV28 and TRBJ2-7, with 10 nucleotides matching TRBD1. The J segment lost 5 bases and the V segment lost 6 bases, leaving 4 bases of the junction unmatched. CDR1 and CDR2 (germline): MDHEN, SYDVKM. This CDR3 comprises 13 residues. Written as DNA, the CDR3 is TGTGCCAGCAGACCCGGGACAGGGGACGAGCAGTACTTC. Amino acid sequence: CASRPGTGDEQYF.

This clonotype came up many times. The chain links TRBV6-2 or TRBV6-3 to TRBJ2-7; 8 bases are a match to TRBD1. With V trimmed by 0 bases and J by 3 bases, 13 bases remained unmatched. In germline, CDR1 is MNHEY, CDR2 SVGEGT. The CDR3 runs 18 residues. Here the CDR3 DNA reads TGTGCCAGCAGTTACTCGAAGTGGCCCGAGACAGGGGACTACGAGCAGTACTTC. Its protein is CASSYSKWPETGDYEQYF.

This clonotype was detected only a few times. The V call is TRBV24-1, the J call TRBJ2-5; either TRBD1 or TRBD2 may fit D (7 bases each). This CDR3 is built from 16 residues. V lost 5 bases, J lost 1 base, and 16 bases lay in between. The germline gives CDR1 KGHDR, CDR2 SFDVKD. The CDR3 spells CATSVGRDSFQETQYF. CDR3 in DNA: TGTGCCACCAGTGTGGGGAGGGACAGCTTCCAAGAGACCCAGTACTTC.

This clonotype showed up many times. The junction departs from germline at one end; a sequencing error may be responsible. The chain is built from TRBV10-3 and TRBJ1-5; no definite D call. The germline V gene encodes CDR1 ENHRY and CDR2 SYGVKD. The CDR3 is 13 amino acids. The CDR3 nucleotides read TGTGCCACCAGTGGGCCGGAATATCAGCCCCAGCATTTT. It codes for CATSGPEYQPQHF.